This is a list of T cell receptor beta chains from one sample in a study of blood T cell repertoires in COVID-19. TCRdb's copy holds only in-frame clones and misses some; the assay was immunoSEQ multiplex PCR. The data contain about 14,000 clones, around three quarters of them singletons. The sequenced material came from peripheral blood. The receptors derive from a man aged 65 to 79 with acute or convalescent COVID-19. CDR3s leave out the opening cysteine and the closing phenylalanine or tryptophan.

>TRBV2|TRBJ1-4
ASSAGRTNEKLF
>TRBV28|TRBJ1-3
ASRQGGSSGNTIY
>TRBV6-2/TRBV6-3|TRBJ1-2
ASSYLRQNYGYT
>TRBV13|TRBJ1-6
ASSAGFNSPLH
>TRBV7-2|TRBJ2-4
ASSSSRTKNIQY
>TRBV5-1|TRBJ2-1
ASSASGTSYNEQF
>TRBV20-1|TRBJ2-3
SATRDTQY
>TRBV5-4|TRBJ1-2
ASSRDRGGQGKYGYT
>TRBV6-5|TRBJ1-1
ASSHVTGSTEAF
>TRBV5-1|TRBJ1-1
ASRIQSNTEAF
>TRBV28|TRBJ1-6
ASRPEPDRTYSPLH
>TRBV7-2|TRBJ2-3
ASSPRQIPNTQY
>TRBV5-1|TRBJ1-5
ASSLGTGGGNQPQH
>TRBV6-4|TRBJ1-1
ASKRAVGNTEAF
>TRBV18|TRBJ1-5
ASSPSDRGSNQPQH
>TRBV19|TRBJ1-6
ASSGRGNSPLH
>TRBV6-5|TRBJ1-1
ASRKQGLDTEAF
>TRBV28|TRBJ2-7
ASSSADFRSYEQY
>TRBV19|TRBJ2-1
ATAGTSGSFDEQF
>TRBV10-3|TRBJ2-7
ATGTGGIYEQY
>TRBV28|TRBJ2-3
ASSFVAGTDTQY
>TRBV7-3|TRBJ2-1
ASESGGPKNEQF
>TRBV3-1/TRBV3-2|TRBJ2-1
ASSQEVLDNEQF
>TRBV7-2|TRBJ1-4
ASSLRGGWAVDNEKLF
>TRBV12-3/TRBV12-4|TRBJ1-2
ASSPGTVYGYT
>TRBV7-3|TRBJ2-7
ASSSTGGGLGEQY
>TRBV28|TRBJ1-5
ASSFRWTGGQPQH
>TRBV2|TRBJ2-2
ASRTGNTGELF
>TRBV9|TRBJ1-4
ASSVGDFNEKLF
>TRBV6-5|TRBJ1-1
ASSYNKGQGQGEAF
>TRBV9|TRBJ1-1
ASSAEAGTTDTEAF
>TRBV7-2|TRBJ1-6
ASIQGGTGASQLH
>TRBV18|TRBJ1-1
ASSPLPLTGNTEAF
>TRBV11-2|TRBJ1-1
ASSPLGLGEEAEAF
>TRBV19|TRBJ2-1
ASTPGTPIYNEQF
>TRBV7-3|TRBJ2-3
ASGGESGDTQY
>TRBV27|TRBJ1-2
ATRRGGFGGYT
>TRBV4-3|TRBJ2-3
ASSQDFLADSTDTQY
>TRBV14|TRBJ1-1
ASSPTLTNRKFNTEAF
>TRBV7-2|TRBJ2-7
ASSLPGMRQY
>TRBV29-1|TRBJ1-2
SVGQGDYGYT
>TRBV6-5|TRBJ1-5
ASSYSVLGASQPQH
>TRBV29-1|TRBJ1-2
SVNGGDRDYGYT
>TRBV5-5|TRBJ2-7
ASSMSPGLAYEQY
>TRBV3-1/TRBV3-2|TRBJ2-2
ASSQGPQLDTGELF
>TRBV7-8|TRBJ2-6
ASSPRTGLSSGANVLT
>TRBV7-8|TRBJ1-2
ASSLVAGPGYGYT
>TRBV15|TRBJ1-4
ATSRDRAGNNEKLF